This T cell receptor (beta chain) was captured in a study of T cells in Graves' hyperthyroidism and ophthalmopathy. PBMCs came from around 9.7 ml fresh peripheral blood. RNA transcripts served as the template for amplifying TCR beta CDR3 regions. A set of HTBI primers served as the primers for a first-round RT-PCR of the TCR CDR3. TCRdb re-called the multiplex PCR reads through MiXCR, storing one row per CDR3 protein. The top ten clones hold about 30% of a sample with 240,000 or so distinct CDR3 sequences, roughly 15% of them seen once. From germline, CDR1 is MNHEY and CDR2 SVGEGT. V lost 2 bases and J lost 6, with 10 bases in between. This CDR3 is 13 amino acids long.

This sequence joins TRBV6-2 or TRBV6-3 and TRBJ1-2, with D maybe TRBD1 (6 bases). The sequence was obtained from a woman between 18 and 29 years old with Graves' ophthalmopathy. The sample comprised blood. The CDR3 reads CASSYEGGNGYTF. CDR3 coding DNA: TGTGCCAGCAGTTACGAAGGGGGGAATGGCTACACCTTC.